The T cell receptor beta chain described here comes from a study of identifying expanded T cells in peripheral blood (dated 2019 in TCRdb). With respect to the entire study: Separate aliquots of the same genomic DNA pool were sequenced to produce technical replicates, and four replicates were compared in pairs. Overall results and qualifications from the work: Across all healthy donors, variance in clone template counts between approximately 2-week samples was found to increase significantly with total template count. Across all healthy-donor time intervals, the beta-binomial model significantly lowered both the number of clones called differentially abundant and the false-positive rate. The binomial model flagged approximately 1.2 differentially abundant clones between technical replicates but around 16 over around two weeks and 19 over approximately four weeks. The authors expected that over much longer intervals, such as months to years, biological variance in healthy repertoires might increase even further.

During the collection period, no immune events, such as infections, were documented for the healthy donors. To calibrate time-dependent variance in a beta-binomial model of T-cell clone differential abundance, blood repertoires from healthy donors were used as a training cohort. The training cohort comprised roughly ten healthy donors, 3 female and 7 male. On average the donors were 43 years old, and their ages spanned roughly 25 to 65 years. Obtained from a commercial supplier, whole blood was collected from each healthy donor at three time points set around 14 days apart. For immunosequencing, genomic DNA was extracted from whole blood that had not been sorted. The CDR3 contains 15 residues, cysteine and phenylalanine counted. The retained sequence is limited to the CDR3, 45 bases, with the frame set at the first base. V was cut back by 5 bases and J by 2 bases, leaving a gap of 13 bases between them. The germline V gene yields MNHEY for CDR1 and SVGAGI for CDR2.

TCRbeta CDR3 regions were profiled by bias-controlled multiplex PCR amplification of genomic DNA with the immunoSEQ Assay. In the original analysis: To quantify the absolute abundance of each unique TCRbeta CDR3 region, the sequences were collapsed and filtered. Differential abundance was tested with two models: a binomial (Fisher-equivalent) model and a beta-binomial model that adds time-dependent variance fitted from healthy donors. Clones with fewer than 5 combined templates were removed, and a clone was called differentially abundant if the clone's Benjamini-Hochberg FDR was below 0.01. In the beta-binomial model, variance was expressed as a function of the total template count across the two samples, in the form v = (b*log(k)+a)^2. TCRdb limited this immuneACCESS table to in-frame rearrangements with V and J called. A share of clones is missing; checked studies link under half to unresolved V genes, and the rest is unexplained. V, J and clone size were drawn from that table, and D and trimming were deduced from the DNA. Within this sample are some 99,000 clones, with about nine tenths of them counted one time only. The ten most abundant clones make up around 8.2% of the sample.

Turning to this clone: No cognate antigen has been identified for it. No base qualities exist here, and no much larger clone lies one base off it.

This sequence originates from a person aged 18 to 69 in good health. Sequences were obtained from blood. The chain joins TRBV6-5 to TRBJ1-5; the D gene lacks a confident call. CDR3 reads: CASSPRSGGNQPQHF. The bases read TGTGCCAGCAGTCCCCGGAGTGGGGGCAATCAGCCCCAGCATTTT.